The sequence of this T cell receptor beta chain was determined in a study of blood T cells in healthy people across ages. Germline V gene data show CDR1 as SQVTM and CDR2 as ANQGSEA. The CDR3 is made up of 11 amino acids. The V end lost 8 bases, the J end lost 4 bases, and 11 bases lay between the germline ends. Alongside a J-beta primer mix, a sample-barcoded 5' primer served in a second PCR lasting 7 to 11 cycles. TCRdb reanalysed the 5' RACE reads using MiXCR and keeps one entry per CDR3 protein. This sample yields hundreds of thousands of distinct CDR3 sequences, of which 58% are seen a single time; roughly 22% belongs to the top ten.

What was sequenced was blood. This chain uses TRBV29-1 with TRBJ1-2, with D perhaps matching TRBD1 (6 bases). This clonotype was sampled from a man aged 30 to 45 in good health. In DNA, the CDR3 is TGCAGCCTTCGGACAGTCTATGGCTACACCTTC. It encodes CSLRTVYGYTF.